The entry below gives a single T cell receptor (beta chain) sequence along with its context. TCRdb's table, derived via immunoSEQ multiplex PCR, lists solely in-frame clones and lacks some. The data show around 64,000 clones, roughly 92% seen once. This CDR3 region has 16 residues. V lost 5 bases, J lost 2 bases, and 17 bases lay in between. Germline-derived CDR1 and CDR2 are SGHTA and FQGTGA. These data are taken from a study of lymphopenia after photon versus proton radiotherapy. The V and J genes are TRBV7-3 and TRBJ2-3; D might be TRBD1 (6 bases). Here the sequenced sample was peripheral blood, taken from a patient treated with photon-based radiotherapy. The TCR was taken from a woman aged 40 to 55 with cholangiocarcinoma. In DNA, the CDR3 is TGTGCCAGCAGCCAATCGACAGGACCAAACACAGATACGCAGTATTTT. Translating it yields CASSQSTGPNTDTQYF.